The rows below give T cell receptor beta chains drawn from one sample of a study of T cell repertoires in cytomegalovirus infection. No antigen is known for these receptors. MiXCR was run by TCRdb on the reads, yielding one entry per CDR3 protein. The sample lists 450,000 to 650,000 distinct CDR3 sequences, 35% to 50% occurring once. The material sequenced was cultured PBMCs, taken from culture after CMV antigen stimulation. The source of these receptors is a human donor in good health (CMV status not recorded). Some clones in this sample may be carry-over from other donors' samples. Both conserved end residues are trimmed from each CDR3. The size field is filled for only some rows; it gives once, few, many or a size class.

14,TRBV7-2,TRBJ2-3,.,ASSPSPAGVTDTQY
11,TRBV6-6,TRBJ2-1,few,ASSYLRTGGKF
14,TRBV7-2,TRBJ2-1,many,ASSLGLAGAYNEQF
12,TRBV12-3/TRBV12-4,TRBJ2-2,.,ASSLGDRARELF
12,TRBV12-3/TRBV12-4,TRBJ2-2,many,ASRITSNTGELF
13,TRBV7-8,TRBJ1-3,many,ASSLAWSSGNTIY
15,TRBV4-3,TRBJ2-1,few,ASSQRAGGSSYNEQF
13,TRBV19,TRBJ1-1,few,ASSTPSYPGTEAF
12,TRBV7-2,TRBJ2-5,.,ASSLDPAIETQY
14,TRBV19,TRBJ1-1,few,ASTITSGTTNTEAF
13,TRBV15,TRBJ2-3,.,ATSRGRFESDTQY
16,TRBV6-2/TRBV6-3,TRBJ2-3,few,ASSSRGPGSGPTDTQY
14,TRBV10-3,TRBJ2-3,.,AITQLAGGNTDTQY
12,TRBV7-2,TRBJ1-1,.,ASRGPGATTEAF
13,TRBV5-1,TRBJ2-7,.,ASSPTPGNSYEQY
12,TRBV20-1,TRBJ2-2,once,SARDQGGTGELF
9,TRBV5-4,TRBJ2-7,few,ATGLSHEQY